This record looks at one T cell receptor (beta chain) sequence and its context. Its antigen is currently unknown. Uncontrolled infection, other autoimmune disease, pregnancy and lactation each barred patients from inclusion. Amplification targeted TCR beta CDR3 regions from RNA transcripts. The TCR CDR3 was amplified in a first-round RT-PCR using the HTBI primer set. TCRdb re-analysed the multiplex PCR reads in MiXCR, keeping a single row per CDR3 protein. The sample includes roughly 500,000 distinct CDR3 sequences, about half of them seen just once. V gave up 6 bases and J gave up 9 bases, with 13 bases separating them. The CDR3 sequence is 12 residues long. These data belong to a study of T cells in Graves' hyperthyroidism and ophthalmopathy. Findings and limits, study-wide: Stable hyperthyroidism was separated from ophthalmopathy by a model based on 13 V-J features. Most thyroid-expanded clonotypes above 0.001 were also found in blood.

This TCR came from an adult woman with Graves' disease, either hyperthyroidism or ophthalmopathy (not recorded which). Input material: peripheral blood or thyroid tissue (not recorded which). J is TRBJ2-3 and V is TRBV12-3 or TRBV12-4; no firm D call. Here the CDR3 reads CASSHRTRTQYF. The DNA for the CDR3 is TGTGCCAGCAGCCATAGAACCAGGACGCAGTATTTT.